This TCR beta chain was retrieved from a study of blood T cell repertoires in COVID-19. Study-level information: Collection of acute and convalescent COVID-19 samples took place in the United States, Italy and Spain.

Profiled with immunoSEQ multiplex PCR; TCRdb holds only in-frame clones, not every one. The sample has 200,000 to 250,000 clones; more than 65% are singletons. Between the trimmed V and J ends, which lost 0 bases and 3 bases, there was a span of 10 bases. The CDR3 has 15 amino acids. Germline CDR1 and CDR2: SGDLS and YYNGEE. The source of this sequence is a man aged 45-60 years with active or convalescent COVID-19. The chain is built from TRBV9 and TRBJ2-1; D may be TRBD2 (5 bases). Sequencing was carried out using peripheral blood. CDR3 DNA sequence: TGTGCCAGCAGCGTAGGGCTAGCTATCTACAATGAGCAGTTCTTC. The encoded protein is CASSVGLAIYNEQFF. Filled out from reference TRBV9 and TRBJ2-1, the complete variable domain reads DSGVTQTPKHLITATGQRVTLRCSPRSGDLSVYWYQQSLDQGLQFLIQYYNGEERAKGNILERFSAQQFPDLHSELNLSSLELGDSALYFCASSVGLAIYNEQFFGPGTRLTVL.